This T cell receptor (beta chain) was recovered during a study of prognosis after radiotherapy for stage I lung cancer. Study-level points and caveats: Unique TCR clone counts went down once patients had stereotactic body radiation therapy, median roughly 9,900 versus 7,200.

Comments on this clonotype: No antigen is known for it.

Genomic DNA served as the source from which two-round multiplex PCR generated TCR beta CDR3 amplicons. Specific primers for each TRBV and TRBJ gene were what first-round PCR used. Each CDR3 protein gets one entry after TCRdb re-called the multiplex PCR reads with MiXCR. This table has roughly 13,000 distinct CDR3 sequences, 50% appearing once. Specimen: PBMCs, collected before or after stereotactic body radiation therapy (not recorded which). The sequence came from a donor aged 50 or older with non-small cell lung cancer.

The CDR3 sequence is CASSQRTGSSGGELFF. CDR3 DNA sequence: TGTGCCAGCAGCCAGCGAACAGGGAGTAGTGGCGGGGAGCTGTTTTTT. The V and J genes are TRBV3-2 and TRBJ2-2; TRBD1, as called in the table, went unchecked against the DNA. TRBV3-2 is a pseudogene. This CDR3 contains 16 residues.